This entry lists 16 T cell receptor beta chains sequenced from one sample in a study of tumor and adjacent non-tumor tissue in lung cancer (dated by TCRdb to 2016 to 2019). Bulk unsorted tissue served as the source for RNA extraction, and RNA quality was assessed using a NanoDrop ND-1000 and an Agilent 2100. Receptors were amplified or captured by multiplex PCR. Sequencing used an Illumina HiSeq 2500. TCRbeta libraries were constructed through three rounds of nested PCR with primers (Table S4) according to protocols modified from ARM-PCR. TCRdb itself trimmed the public reads at Q25 with fastp, ran MiXCR and retained productive beta chains. Rows with one shared CDR3 protein collapse into an entry with the most common genes and DNA. The sample profile shows roughly 150,000 distinct CDR3 sequences; approximately 64% of them were found once. The top ten constitute approximately 18% of the sample. The sample taken for sequencing was lung tumor tissue. The receptors come from a man in his fifties or sixties with small cell lung cancer.

This clonotype was detected once. This may arise from a read error, as a much more abundant clone is one base away. This chain links TRBV6-1 with TRBJ2-1; unclear D gene. The CDR3 has 15 amino acids. Trimming took 5 bases from V and 3 from J, leaving 14 bases between them. Germline values: CDR1 MNHNS, CDR2 SASEGT. CDR3 nucleotide sequence: TGTGCCAGCAGTTACCACAGCAGGAACTACAATGAGCAGTTCTTC. Its protein is CASSYHSRNYNEQFF.

The V call is TRBV11-2, the J call TRBJ2-1, with D maybe TRBD1 (6 bases). V was pared by 1 base and J by 7 bases, with 23 bases between. Germline assignment: CDR1 SGHAT and CDR2 FQNNGV. The length of the CDR3 is 18 residues. CDR3 DNA sequence: TGTGCCAGCAGCTTAGTTCGGCCCCCGTACAGGGTTATGAATGAGCAGTTCTTC. This encodes CASSLVRPPYRVMNEQFF.

As to this clonotype: The junction differs from germline at one of its ends, possibly a read error. In DNA, the CDR3 is TGTGCCAGCAGTGTTTTCGGCCGCTCTGGAAACGCCATATATTTT. Amino acids: CASSVFGRSGNAIYF. The V gene is TRBV6-1, the J gene TRBJ1-3, with D uncertain. The CDR3 runs 15 residues. Per the germline V gene, CDR1 is MNHNS and CDR2 is SASEGT.

Points on this clonotype: At one end, the junction sequence differs from germline, possibly due to a read error. The J gene is TRBJ1-1, the V gene TRBV11-3; D is undetermined. The CDR3 covers 14 residues. The germline V gene has CDR1 SGHNT and CDR2 YENEEA. The CDR3 nucleotides read TGTGCCAGCAGCTTAGACGGGGATGGCACTGAAGTTTTCTTC. Residues: CASSLDGDGTEVFF.

Details on this clonotype: In this CDR3 the conserved last residue, phenylalanine or tryptophan, is missing, so a read error is likely. V usage is TRBV29-1 and J usage is TRBJ2-3, with D perhaps TRBD2 (6 bases). Germline lookup yields CDR1 SQVTM and CDR2 ANQGSEA. The CDR3 loop spans 14 amino acids. The CDR3 DNA sequence: TGCAGTGTTCGAATAGCGGTGCTCACAGATACGCAGTATTCT. Translation gives CSVRIAVLTDTQYS.

Comments on this clonotype: A single base separates this from a much larger clone, so it may be a read error. The chain carries TRBV20-1 and TRBJ2-6; 9 bases agree with TRBD2. Trimming took 0 bases from V and 12 from J; bases not matched to a gene: 9. CDR1 is DFQATT, CDR2 SNEGSKA, per germline (reference sequence). This CDR3 comprises 15 residues. CDR3 in amino acids: CSARDGASGMSVLTF. The CDR3 nucleotides are TGCAGTGCTAGAGATGGTGCTAGCGGGATGTCCGTCCTGACTTTC.

This chain connects TRBV30 to TRBJ2-1; TRBD2 matches 7 bases. The CDR3 contains 18 residues. The V segment lost 6 bases and the J segment 3 bases; nucleotides outside the gene matches: 20. Germline CDR1 is GTSNPN and CDR2 is SVGIG (reference sequence). The CDR3 DNA follows: TGTGCCTGTAGAAATCTGAGAGGAGGCGGGAGTGGCTACAATGAGCAGTTCTTC. Its protein product is CACRNLRGGGSGYNEQFF.

Note on this clonotype: One junction end does not reproduce the germline sequence, and a read error may be involved. The V gene is TRBV11-3, the J gene TRBJ2-1, with TRBD2 identical over 8 bases. This CDR3 has 17 residues. The germline V gene has CDR1 SGHNT and CDR2 YENEEA. CDR3 coding DNA: TGTACCAGCAGCTCGGGACTAGTTGGAGGGCCCTACAATGAGCTGTTCTTC. Its protein is CTSSSGLVGGPYNELFF.

Notes on this clonotype: A much larger clone lies a single base off, so this may be a read error. Written as DNA, the CDR3 is TGCAGCGTTGGTGTCGGGCCGAACACCGGGGAGCTGTTTTTT. It yields the protein CSVGVGPNTGELFF. This chain joins TRBV29-1 and TRBJ2-2; D is uncertain. The germline V gene has CDR1 SQVTM and CDR2 ANQGSEA. V lost 4 bases and J lost 0, with 9 bases in between. CDR3 length: 14 residues.

In its sample, this clonotype was seen many times. The chain employs TRBV11-2 and TRBJ1-1, with D unclear. CDR1 is SGHAT and CDR2 is FQNNGV in the germline V gene. The CDR3 runs to 15 residues. V was pared by 6 bases and J by 0 bases, with 14 bases between. CDR3 amino acids: CASRRARLVNTEAFF. DNA for the CDR3: TGTGCCAGCAGACGAGCACGGCTGGTGAACACTGAAGCTTTCTTT.

This clonotype was observed once. Germline and junction disagree at one end, which may indicate a read error. The gene calls are TRBV11-2 and TRBJ1-2; TRBD1 matches at 9 bases. The CDR3 runs 15 residues. CDR1 and CDR2 from the germline V gene are SGHAT and FQNNGV. Here the CDR3 reads CTSSTEWTGDCGYTF. The DNA for the CDR3 is TGTACCAGCAGCACCGAATGGACAGGGGACTGTGGCTACACCTTC.

Comment on this clonotype: A single base separates this from a much larger clone, so it may be a read error. The rearrangement uses TRBV6-5 and TRBJ1-2; maybe TRBD1 (6 bases). The CDR3 loop spans 13 amino acids. The V gene's germline CDR1 is MNHEY and CDR2 SVGAGI. The CDR3 reads CASSSGHNYGCTF. The CDR3 DNA is TGTGCCAGCAGCTCGGGACATAACTATGGCTGCACCTTC.

The J gene is TRBJ2-3, the V gene TRBV7-8, with 7 bases lining up with TRBD2. This CDR3 contains 16 residues. Losses at the gene ends were 1 base for V and 4 bases for J; bases not matched to a gene: 8. Germline CDR1 reads SGHVS; CDR2 reads FQNEAQ. CDR3 sequence: CASSLVPGGHADTQYF. The CDR3 DNA reads TGTGCCAGCAGCTTAGTTCCGGGAGGACACGCAGATACGCAGTATTTT.

V is TRBV6-1 and J is TRBJ2-5, with D possibly TRBD1 on 6 matching bases. Trimming cost V 8 bases and J 5 bases, with 18 bases left between them. CDR1 and CDR2 (germline): MNHNS, SASEGT. This CDR3 is 14 amino acids long. CDR3 DNA sequence: TGTGCCAGCTGGCAACAGGGTTCGCCGGAGACCCAGTACTTC. Translated: CASWQQGSPETQYF.

A note on this clonotype: A much larger clone lies one base from this, so it may be a read error. This chain links TRBV20-1 with TRBJ2-4; D might be TRBD2 (5 bases). This CDR3 spans 17 amino acids. Trimming took 4 bases from V and 1 from J, leaving 20 bases between them. The germline V gene encodes CDR1 DFQATT and CDR2 SNEGSKA (reference sequence). CDR3: CSAKILGREWAKNIQYF. The CDR3 DNA follows: TGCAGTGCTAAGATCCTCGGTCGGGAATGGGCCAAAAACATTCAGTACTTC.

A word on this clonotype: The conserved closing phenylalanine or tryptophan is absent in this CDR3, likely reflecting a read error. The V and J genes are TRBV20-1 and TRBJ2-3; D not certain. Germline V lookup: CDR1 DFQATT, CDR2 SNEGSKA (reference sequence). This CDR3 region has 13 residues. The CDR3 DNA reads TGCAGTGCTAGAGATCAAAGGGCAGATGCGCAGTATTCT. Translated, it gives CSARDQRADAQYS.